The clone carrying this T cell receptor beta chain was detected only a few times. The data stem from a study of cytomegalovirus exposure and HLA in healthy donors. The study ran its PCR with 60 Vbeta and 13 Jbeta primers. The data were produced by immunoSEQ multiplex PCR, yet TCRdb's version contains in-frame clones alone and is incomplete. Of some 100,000 clones in the sample, around 80% were seen once. This receptor was obtained from a woman in her 50s in good health and CMV-seropositive. The sample consisted of PBMCs.

CDR3 DNA: TGTGCCAGTAGTATAGACTGGACAGACAATCAGCCCCAGCATTTT. The encoded protein is CASSIDWTDNQPQHF. This chain joins TRBV19 and TRBJ1-5, with D perhaps TRBD1 (6 bases). This CDR3 contains 15 residues. Trimming shortened V by 0 bases and J by 3 bases, and 9 bases separated the two germline ends. The germline CDR1 and CDR2 sequences are LNHDA and SQIVND (reference sequence).